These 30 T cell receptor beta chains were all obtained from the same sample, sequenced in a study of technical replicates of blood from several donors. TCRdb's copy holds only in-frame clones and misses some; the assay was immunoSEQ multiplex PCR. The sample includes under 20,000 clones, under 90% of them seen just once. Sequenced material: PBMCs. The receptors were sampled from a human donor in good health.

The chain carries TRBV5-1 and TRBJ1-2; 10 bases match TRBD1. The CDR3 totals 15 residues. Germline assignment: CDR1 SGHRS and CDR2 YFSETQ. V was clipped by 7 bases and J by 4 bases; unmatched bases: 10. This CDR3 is CASRDRGYGVYGYTF. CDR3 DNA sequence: TGCGCCAGCCGGGACAGGGGTTACGGGGTCTATGGCTACACCTTC.

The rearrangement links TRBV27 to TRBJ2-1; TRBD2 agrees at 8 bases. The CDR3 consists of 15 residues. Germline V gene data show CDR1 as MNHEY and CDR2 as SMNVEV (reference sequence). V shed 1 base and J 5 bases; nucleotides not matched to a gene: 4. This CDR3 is CASSLLGTRDNEQFF. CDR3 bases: TGTGCCAGCAGTTTATTGGGGACTAGGGACAATGAGCAGTTCTTC.

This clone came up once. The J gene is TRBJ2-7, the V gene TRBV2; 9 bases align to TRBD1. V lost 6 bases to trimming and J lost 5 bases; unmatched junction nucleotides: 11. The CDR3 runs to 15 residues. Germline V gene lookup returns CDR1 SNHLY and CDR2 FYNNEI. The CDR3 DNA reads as TGTGCCAGCAGCCCTCCGGGACAGGGTGTAAACGAGCAGTACTTC. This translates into CASSPPGQGVNEQYF. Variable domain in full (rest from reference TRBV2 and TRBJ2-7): EPEVTQTPSHQVTQMGQEVILRCVPISNHLYFYWYRQILGQKVEFLVSFYNNEISEKSEIFDDQFSVERPDGSNFTLKIRSTKLEDSAMYFCASSPPGQGVNEQYFGPGTRLTVT.

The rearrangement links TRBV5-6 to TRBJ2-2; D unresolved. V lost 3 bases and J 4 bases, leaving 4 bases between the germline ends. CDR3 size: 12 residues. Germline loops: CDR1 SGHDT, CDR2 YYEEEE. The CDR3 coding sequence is TGTGCCAGCAGCTACATCACCGGGGAGCTGTTTTTT. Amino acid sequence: CASSYITGELFF. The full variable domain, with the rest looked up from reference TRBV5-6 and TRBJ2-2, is DAGVTQSPTHLIKTRGQQVTLRCSPKSGHDTVSWYQQALGQGPQFIFQYYEEEERQRGNFPDRFSGHQFPNYSSELNVNALLLGDSALYLCASSYITGELFFGEGSRLTVL.

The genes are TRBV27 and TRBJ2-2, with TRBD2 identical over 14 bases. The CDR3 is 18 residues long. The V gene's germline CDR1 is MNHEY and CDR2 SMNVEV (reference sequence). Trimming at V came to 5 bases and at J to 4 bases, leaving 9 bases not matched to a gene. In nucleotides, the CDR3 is TGTGCCAGCAGTCTCAGACTAGCGGGAGGGTTAACCACCGGGGAGCTGTTTTTT. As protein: CASSLRLAGGLTTGELFF.

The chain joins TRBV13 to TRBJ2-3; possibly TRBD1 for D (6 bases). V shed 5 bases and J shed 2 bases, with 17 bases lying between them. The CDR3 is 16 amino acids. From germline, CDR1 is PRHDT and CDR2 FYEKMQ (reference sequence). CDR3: CASSPGTRGNTDTQYF. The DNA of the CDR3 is TGTGCCAGCAGCCCCGGGACCAGGGGAAACACAGATACGCAGTATTTT.

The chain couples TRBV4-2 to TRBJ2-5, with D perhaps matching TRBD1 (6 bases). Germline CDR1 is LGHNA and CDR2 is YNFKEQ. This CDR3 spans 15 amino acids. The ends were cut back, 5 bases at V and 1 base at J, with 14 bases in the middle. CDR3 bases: TGTGCCAGCAGCTCCACCCGGGACATCCAAGAGACCCAGTACTTC. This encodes CASSSTRDIQETQYF.

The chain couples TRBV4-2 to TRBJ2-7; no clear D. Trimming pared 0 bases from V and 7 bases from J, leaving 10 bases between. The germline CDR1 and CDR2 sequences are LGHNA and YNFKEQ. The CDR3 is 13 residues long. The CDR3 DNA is TGTGCCAGCAGCCAAGACTACCTACGAGAGCAGTACTTC. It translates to CASSQDYLREQYF.

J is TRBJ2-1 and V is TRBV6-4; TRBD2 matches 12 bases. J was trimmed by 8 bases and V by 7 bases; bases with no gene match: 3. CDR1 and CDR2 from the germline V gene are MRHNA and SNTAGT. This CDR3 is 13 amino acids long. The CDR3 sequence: CASKTSGSDEQFF. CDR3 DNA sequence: TGTGCCAGCAAGACTAGCGGGAGCGATGAGCAGTTCTTC.

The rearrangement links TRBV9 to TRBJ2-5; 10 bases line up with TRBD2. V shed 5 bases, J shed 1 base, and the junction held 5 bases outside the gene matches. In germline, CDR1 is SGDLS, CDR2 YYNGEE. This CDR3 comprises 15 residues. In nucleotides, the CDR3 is TGTGCCAGCAGTTACAGCGGGAGGGGCCAAGAGACCCAGTACTTC. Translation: CASSYSGRGQETQYF.

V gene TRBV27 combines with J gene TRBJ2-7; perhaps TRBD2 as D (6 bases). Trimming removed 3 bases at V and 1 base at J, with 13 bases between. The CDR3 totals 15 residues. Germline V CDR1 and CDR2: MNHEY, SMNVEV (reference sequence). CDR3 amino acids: CASSFRASESYEQYF. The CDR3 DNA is TGTGCCAGCAGTTTTAGGGCTAGCGAGTCCTACGAGCAGTACTTC.

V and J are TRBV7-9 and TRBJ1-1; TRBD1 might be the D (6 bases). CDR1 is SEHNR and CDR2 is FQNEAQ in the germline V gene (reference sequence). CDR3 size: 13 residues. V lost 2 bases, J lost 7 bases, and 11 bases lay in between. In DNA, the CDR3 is TGTGCCAGCAGCTTAACAGGGTCGGGTGAAGCTTTCTTT. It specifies CASSLTGSGEAFF.

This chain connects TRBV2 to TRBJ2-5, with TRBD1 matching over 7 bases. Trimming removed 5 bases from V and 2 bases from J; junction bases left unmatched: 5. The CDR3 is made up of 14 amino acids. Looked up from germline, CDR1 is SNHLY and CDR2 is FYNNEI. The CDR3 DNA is TGTGCCAGCAGTCCGGGGACAGCTCAAGAGACCCAGTACTTC. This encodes CASSPGTAQETQYF.

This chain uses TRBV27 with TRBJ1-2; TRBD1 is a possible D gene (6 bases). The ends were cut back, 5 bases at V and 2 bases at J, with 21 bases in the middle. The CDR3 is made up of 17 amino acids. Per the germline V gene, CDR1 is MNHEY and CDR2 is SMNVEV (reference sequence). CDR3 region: CASSPRDGTKGNYGYTF. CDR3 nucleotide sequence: TGTGCCAGCAGTCCAAGAGACGGGACAAAGGGGAACTATGGCTACACCTTC.

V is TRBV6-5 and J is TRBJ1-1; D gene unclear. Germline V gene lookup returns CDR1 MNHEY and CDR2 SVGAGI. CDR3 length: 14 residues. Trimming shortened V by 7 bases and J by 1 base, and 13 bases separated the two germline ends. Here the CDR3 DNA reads TGTGCCAGCACGCGTCCGGGAGGGAACACTGAAGCTTTCTTT. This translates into CASTRPGGNTEAFF.

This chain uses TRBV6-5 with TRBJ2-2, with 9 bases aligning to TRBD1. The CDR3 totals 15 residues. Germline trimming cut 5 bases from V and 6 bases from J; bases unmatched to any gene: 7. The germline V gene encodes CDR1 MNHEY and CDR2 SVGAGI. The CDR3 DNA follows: TGTGCCAGCAGTCGGCCCACAGGGGGCTCCGGGGAGCTGTTTTTT. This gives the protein CASSRPTGGSGELFF.

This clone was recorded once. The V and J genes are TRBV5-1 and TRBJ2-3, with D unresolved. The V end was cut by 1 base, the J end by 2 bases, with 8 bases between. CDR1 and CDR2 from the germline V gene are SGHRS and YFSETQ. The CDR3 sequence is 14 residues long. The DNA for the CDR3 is TGCGCCAGCAGCTTGCTTGCGGACACAGATACGCAGTATTTT. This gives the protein CASSLLADTDTQYF. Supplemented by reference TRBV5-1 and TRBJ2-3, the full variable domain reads KAGVTQTPRYLIKTRGQQVTLSCSPISGHRSVSWYQQTPGQGLQFLFEYFSETQRNKGNFPGRFSGRQFSNSRSEMNVSTLELGDSALYLCASSLLADTDTQYFGPGTRLTVL.

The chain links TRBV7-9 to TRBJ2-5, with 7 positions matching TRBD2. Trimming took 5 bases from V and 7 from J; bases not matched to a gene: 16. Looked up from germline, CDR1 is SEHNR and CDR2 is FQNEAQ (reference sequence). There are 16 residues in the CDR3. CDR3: CASSTPPGLPGGTQYF. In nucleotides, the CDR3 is TGTGCCAGCAGCACCCCTCCGGGACTACCTGGTGGGACCCAGTACTTC. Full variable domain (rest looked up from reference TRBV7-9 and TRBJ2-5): DTGVSQNPRHKITKRGQNVTFRCDPISEHNRLYWYRQTLGQGPEFLTYFQNEAQLEKSRLLSDRFSAERPKGSFSTLEIQRTEQGDSAMYLCASSTPPGLPGGTQYFGPGTRLLVL.

CDR3 DNA: TGCAGCGTCTTGGGACTAGCGGGAGCTTACGAGCAGTACTTC. This gives the protein CSVLGLAGAYEQYF. This chain connects TRBV29-1 to TRBJ2-7, with TRBD2 matching over 14 bases. The CDR3 spans 14 residues. The germline CDR1 and CDR2 sequences are SQVTM and ANQGSEA. V trimming: 6 bases; J trimming: 4 bases; junction bases outside the gene matches: 5.

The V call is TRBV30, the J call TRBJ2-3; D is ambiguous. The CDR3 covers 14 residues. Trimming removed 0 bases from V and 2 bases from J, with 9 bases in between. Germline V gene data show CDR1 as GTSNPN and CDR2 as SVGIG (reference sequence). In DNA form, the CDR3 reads TGTGCCTGGAGTGTCCAAGCGCACACAGATACGCAGTATTTT. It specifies CAWSVQAHTDTQYF.

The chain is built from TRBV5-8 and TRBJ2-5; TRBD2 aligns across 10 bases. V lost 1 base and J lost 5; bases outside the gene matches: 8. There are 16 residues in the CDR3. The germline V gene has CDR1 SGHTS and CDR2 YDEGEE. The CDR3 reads CASSLSSGSGGETQYF. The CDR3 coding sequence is TGTGCCAGCAGCTTGTCTAGCGGGAGCGGAGGGGAGACCCAGTACTTC. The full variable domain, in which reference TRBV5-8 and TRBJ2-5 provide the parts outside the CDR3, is EAGVTQSPTHLIKTRGQQATLRCSPISGHTSVYWYQQALGLGLQFLLWYDEGEERNRGNFPPRFSGRQFPNYSSELNVNALELEDSALYLCASSLSSGSGGETQYFGPGTRLLVL.

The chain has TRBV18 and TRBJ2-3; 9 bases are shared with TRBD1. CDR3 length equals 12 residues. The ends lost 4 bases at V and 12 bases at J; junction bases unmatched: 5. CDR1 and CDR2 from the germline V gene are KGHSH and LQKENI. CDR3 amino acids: CASSQGQGSQYF. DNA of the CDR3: TGTGCCAGCTCACAGGGACAGGGCTCCCAGTATTTT.

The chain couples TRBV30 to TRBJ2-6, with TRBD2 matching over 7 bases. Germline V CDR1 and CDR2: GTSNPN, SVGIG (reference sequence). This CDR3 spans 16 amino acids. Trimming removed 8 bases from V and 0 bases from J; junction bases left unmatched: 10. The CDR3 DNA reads TGTGCCGGCGGGGGACTCTCCTCCTCTGGGGCCAACGTCCTGACTTTC. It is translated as CAGGGLSSSGANVLTF.

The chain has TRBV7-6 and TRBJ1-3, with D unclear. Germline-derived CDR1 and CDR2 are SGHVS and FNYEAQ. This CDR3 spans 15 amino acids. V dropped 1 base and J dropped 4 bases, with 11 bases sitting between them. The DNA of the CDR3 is TGTGCCAGCAGCTTAGATCCGGGTACCGGAAACACCATATATTTT. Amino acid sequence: CASSLDPGTGNTIYF. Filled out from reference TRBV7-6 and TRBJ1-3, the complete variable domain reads GAGVSQSPRYKVTKRGQDVALRCDPISGHVSLYWYRQALGQGPEFLTYFNYEAQQDKSGLPNDRFSAERPEGSISTLTIQRTEQRDSAMYRCASSLDPGTGNTIYFGEGSWLTVV.

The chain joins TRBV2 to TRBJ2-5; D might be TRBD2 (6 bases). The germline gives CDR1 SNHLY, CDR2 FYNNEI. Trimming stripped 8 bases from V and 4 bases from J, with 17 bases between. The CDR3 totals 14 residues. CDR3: CASVGGGAGETQYF. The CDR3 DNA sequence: TGTGCCAGCGTTGGGGGAGGCGCCGGAGAGACCCAGTACTTC.

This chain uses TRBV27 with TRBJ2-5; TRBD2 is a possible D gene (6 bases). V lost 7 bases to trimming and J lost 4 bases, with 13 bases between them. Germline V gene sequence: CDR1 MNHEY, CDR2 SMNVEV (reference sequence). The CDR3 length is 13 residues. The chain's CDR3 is CASKIGRGETQYF. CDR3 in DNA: TGTGCCAGCAAGATCGGGAGAGGAGAGACCCAGTACTTC.

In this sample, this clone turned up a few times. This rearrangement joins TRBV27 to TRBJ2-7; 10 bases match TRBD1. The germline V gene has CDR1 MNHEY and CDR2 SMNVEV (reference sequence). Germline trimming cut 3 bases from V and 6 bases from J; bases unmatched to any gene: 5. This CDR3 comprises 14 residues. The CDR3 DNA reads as TGTGCCAGCAGTTTGGGACAGGGGTTGCGCGAGCAGTACTTC. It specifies CASSLGQGLREQYF.

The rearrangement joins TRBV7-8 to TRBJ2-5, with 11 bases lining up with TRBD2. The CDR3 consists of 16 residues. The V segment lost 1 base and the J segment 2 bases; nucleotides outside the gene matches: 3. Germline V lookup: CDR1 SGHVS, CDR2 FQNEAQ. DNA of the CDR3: TGTGCCAGCAGCTTAGTACTAGCGGGAGTACAAGAGACCCAGTACTTC. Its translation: CASSLVLAGVQETQYF.

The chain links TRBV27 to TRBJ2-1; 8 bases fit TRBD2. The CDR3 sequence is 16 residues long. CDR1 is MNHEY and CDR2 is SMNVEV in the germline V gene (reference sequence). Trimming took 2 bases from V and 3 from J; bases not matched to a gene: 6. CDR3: CASSLSGLAFYNEQFF. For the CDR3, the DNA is TGTGCCAGCAGTTTAAGTGGACTAGCTTTCTACAATGAGCAGTTCTTC.

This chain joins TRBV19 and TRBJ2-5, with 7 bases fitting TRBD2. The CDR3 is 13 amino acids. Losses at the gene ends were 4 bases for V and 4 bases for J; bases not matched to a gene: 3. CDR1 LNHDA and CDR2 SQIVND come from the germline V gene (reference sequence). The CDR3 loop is CASSRGEGETQYF. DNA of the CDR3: TGTGCCAGTAGTAGGGGGGAGGGAGAGACCCAGTACTTC.